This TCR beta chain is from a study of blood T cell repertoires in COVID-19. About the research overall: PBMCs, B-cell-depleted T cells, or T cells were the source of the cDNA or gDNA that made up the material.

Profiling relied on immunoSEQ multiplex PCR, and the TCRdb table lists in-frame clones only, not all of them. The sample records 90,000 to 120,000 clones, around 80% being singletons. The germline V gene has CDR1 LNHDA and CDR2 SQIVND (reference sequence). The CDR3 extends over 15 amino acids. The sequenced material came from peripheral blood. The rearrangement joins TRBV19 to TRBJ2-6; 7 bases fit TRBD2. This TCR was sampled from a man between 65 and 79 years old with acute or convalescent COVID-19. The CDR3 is CATSGLSSGANVLTF. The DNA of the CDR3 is TGTGCTACCTCGGGACTAAGCTCTGGGGCCAACGTCCTGACTTTC. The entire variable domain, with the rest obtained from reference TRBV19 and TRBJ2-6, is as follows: DGGITQSPKYLFRKEGQNVTLSCEQNLNHDAMYWYRQDPGQGLRLIYYSQIVNDFQKGDIAEGYSVSREKKESFPLTVTSAQKNPTAFYLCATSGLSSGANVLTFGAGSRLTVL.